This record looks at one T cell receptor (beta chain) sequence and its context. The antigen is unknown. The data were taken from a study of shared clonotypes between healthy human individuals. The germline V gene encodes CDR1 LNHDA and CDR2 SQIVND (reference sequence). CDR3 length: 17 amino acids. With V trimmed by 5 bases and J by 0 bases, 9 bases remained unmatched. Study findings and constraints: In contrast to clonotypes shared by all four donors, non-shared clonotypes had lower generation probabilities.

Measured with immunoSEQ multiplex PCR; TCRdb has only the in-frame clones, and not every one. The sample carries over a million clones, approximately 80% recorded once. The TCR sequence derives from a man between 18 and 29 years old in good health. Some clones in this sample may be carry-over from other donors' samples. Input material: memory CD4+ T cells from PBMCs. Subset denoted: CD45RA-negative fraction. The V and J genes are TRBV19 and TRBJ2-4; TRBD2 aligns across 8 bases. DNA of the CDR3: TGTGCCAGTAGTGCCGTACGGGAGGGCCTAGCCAAAAACATTCAGTACTTC. This codes for CASSAVREGLAKNIQYF.